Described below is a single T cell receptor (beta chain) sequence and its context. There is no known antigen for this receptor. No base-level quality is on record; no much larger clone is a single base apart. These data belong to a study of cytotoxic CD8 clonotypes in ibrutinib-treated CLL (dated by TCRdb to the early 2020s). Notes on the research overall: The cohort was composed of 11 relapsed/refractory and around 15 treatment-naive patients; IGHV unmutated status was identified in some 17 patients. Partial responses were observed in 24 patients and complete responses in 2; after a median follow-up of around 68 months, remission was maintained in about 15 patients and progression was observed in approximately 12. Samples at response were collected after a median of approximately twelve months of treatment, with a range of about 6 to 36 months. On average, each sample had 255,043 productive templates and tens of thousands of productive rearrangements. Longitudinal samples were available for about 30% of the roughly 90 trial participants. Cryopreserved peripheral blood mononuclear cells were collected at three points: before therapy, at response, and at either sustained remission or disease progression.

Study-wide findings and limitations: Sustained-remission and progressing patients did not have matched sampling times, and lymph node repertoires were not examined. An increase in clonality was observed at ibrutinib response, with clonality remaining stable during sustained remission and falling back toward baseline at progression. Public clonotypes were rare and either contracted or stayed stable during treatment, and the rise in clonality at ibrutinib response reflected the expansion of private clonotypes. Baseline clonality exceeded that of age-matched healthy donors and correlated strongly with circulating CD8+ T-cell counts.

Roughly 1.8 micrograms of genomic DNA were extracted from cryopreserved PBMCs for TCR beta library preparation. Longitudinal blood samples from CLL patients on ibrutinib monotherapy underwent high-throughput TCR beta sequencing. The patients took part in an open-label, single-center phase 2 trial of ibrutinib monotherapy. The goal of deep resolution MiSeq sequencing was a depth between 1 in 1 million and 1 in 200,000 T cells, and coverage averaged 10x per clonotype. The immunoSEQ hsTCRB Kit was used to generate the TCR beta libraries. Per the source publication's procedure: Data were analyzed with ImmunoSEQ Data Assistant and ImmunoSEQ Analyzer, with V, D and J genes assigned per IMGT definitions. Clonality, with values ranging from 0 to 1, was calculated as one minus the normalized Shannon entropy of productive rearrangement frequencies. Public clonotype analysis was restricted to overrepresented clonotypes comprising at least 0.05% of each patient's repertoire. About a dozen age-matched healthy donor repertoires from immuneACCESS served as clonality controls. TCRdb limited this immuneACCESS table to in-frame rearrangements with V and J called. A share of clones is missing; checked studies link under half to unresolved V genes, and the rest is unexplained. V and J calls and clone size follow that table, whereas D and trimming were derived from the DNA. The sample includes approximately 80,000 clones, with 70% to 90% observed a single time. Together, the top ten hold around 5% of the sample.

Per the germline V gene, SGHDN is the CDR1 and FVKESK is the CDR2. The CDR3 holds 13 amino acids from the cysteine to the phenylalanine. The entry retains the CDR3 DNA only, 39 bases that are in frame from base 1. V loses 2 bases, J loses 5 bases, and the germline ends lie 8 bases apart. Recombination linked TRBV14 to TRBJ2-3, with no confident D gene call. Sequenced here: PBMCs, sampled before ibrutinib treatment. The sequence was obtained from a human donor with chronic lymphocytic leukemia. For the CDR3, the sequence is CASSQPGGDTQYF. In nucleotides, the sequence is TGTGCCAGCAGCCAACCCGGTGGAGATACGCAGTATTTT.